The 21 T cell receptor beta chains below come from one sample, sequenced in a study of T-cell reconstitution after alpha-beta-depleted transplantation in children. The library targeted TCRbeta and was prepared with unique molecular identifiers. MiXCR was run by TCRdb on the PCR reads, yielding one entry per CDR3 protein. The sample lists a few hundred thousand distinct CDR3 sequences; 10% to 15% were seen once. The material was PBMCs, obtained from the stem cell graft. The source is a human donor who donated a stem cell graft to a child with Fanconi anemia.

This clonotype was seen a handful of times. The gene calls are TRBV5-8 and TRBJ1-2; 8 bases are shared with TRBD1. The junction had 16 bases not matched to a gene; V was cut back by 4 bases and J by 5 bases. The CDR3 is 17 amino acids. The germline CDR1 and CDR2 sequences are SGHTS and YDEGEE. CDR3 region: CASSAGQGAHVGYGYTF. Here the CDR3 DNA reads TGTGCCAGCAGCGCCGGTCAGGGGGCGCACGTCGGGTATGGCTACACCTTC.

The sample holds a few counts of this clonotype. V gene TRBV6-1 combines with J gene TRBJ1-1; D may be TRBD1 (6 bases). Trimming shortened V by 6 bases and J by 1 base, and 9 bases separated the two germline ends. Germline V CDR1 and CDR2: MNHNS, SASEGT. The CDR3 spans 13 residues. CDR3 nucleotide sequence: TGTGCCAGCAGACCGGACAGGAACACTGAAGCTTTCTTT. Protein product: CASRPDRNTEAFF.

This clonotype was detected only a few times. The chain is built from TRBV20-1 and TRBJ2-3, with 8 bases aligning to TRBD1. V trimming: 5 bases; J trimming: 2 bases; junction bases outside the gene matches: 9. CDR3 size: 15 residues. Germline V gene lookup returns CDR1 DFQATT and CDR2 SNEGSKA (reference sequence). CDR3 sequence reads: CSALPTGDPTDTQYF. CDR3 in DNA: TGCAGTGCTTTACCGACAGGGGACCCCACAGATACGCAGTATTTT.

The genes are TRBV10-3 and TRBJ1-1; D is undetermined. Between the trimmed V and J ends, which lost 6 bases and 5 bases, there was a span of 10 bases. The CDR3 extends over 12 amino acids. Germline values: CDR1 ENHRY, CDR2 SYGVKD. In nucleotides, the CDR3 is TGTGCCATCAGGGAATGGGATACTGAAGCTTTCTTT. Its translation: CAIREWDTEAFF.

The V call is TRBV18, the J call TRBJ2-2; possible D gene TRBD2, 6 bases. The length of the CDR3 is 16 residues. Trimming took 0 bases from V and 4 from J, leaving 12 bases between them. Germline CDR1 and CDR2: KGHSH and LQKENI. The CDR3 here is CASSPPVRGSTGELFF. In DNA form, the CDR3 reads TGTGCCAGCTCACCACCGGTCCGGGGGAGCACCGGGGAGCTGTTTTTT.

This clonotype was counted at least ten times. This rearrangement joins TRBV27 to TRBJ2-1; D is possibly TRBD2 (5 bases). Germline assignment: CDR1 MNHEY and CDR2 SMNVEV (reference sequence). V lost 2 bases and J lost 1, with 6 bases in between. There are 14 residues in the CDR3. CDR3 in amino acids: CASSLTGSYNEQFF. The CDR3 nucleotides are TGTGCCAGCAGTTTAACGGGATCCTACAATGAGCAGTTCTTC.

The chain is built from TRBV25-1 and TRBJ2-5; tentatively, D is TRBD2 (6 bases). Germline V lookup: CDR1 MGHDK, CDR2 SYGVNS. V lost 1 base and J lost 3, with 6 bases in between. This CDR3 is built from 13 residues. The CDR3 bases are TGTGCCAGCAGTGAATGGGGGGAAGAGACCCAGTACTTC. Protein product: CASSEWGEETQYF.

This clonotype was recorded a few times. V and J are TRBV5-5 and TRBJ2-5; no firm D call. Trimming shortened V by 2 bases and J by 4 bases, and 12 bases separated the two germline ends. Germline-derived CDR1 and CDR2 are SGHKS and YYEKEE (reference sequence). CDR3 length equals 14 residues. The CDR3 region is CASSFSPDLETQYF. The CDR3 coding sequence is TGTGCCAGCAGCTTCTCCCCCGATTTAGAGACCCAGTACTTC.

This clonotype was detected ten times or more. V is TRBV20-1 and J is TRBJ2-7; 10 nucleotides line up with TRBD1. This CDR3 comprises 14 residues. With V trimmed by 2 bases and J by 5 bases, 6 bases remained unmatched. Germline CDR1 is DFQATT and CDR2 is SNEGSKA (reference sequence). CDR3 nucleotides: TGCAGTGCTAGACGACAGGGGGCGTCCCACGAGCAGTACTTC. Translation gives CSARRQGASHEQYF.

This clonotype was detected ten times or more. The DNA of the CDR3 is TGTGCCAGCAGCCAAGGAGCCGGGCCCGTAAGGTGGACTGAAGCTTTCTTT. Its protein is CASSQGAGPVRWTEAFF. The chain has TRBV3-1 and TRBJ1-1; no reliable D call. The V gene's germline CDR1 is LGHDT and CDR2 YNNKEL (reference sequence). The CDR3 contains 17 residues. V dropped 1 base and J dropped 5 bases, with 20 bases sitting between them.

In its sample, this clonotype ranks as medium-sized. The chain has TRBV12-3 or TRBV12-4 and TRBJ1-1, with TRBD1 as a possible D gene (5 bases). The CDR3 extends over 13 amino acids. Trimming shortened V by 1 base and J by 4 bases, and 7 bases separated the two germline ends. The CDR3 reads CASSLGGGTEAFF. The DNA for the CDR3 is TGTGCCAGCAGTTTAGGGGGGGGCACTGAAGCTTTCTTT.

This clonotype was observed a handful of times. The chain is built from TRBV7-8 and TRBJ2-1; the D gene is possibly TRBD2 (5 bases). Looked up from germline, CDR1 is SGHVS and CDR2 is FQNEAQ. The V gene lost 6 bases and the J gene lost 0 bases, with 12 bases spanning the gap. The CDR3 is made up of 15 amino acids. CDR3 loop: CASRYNEGSYNEQFF. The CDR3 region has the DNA TGTGCCAGCAGGTACAATGAGGGCTCCTACAATGAGCAGTTCTTC.

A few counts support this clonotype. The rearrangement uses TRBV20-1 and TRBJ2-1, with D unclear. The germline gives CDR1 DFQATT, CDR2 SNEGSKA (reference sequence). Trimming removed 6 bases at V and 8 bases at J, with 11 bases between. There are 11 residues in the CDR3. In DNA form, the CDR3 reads TGCAGTGCGTTGGCTTTAGATGAGCAGTTCTTC. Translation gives CSALALDEQFF.

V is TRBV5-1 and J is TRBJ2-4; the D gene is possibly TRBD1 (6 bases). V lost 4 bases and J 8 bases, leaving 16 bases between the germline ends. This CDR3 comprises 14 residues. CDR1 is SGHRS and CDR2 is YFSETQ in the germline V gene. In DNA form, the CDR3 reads TGCGCCAGCAGCCTGGGGTACAGGGCCCACATTCAGTACTTC. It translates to CASSLGYRAHIQYF.

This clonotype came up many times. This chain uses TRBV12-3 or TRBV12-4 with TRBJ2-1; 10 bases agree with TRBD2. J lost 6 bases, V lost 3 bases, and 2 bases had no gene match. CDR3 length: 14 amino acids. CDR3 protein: CASSFGTSVNEQFF. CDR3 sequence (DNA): TGTGCCAGCAGTTTTGGGACTAGCGTCAATGAGCAGTTCTTC.

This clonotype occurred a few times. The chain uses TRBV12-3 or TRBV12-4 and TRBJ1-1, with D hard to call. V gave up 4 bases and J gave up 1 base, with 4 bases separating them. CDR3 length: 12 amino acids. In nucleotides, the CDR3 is TGTGCCAGCAGTTCGTGGAACACTGAAGCTTTCTTT. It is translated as CASSSWNTEAFF.

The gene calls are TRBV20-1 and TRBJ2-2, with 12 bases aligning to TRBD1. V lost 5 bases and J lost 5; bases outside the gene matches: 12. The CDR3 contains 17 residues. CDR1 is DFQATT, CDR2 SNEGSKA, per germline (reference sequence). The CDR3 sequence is CSARPRDRGPATGELFF. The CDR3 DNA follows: TGCAGTGCTCGACCCCGGGACAGGGGGCCCGCGACCGGGGAGCTGTTTTTT.

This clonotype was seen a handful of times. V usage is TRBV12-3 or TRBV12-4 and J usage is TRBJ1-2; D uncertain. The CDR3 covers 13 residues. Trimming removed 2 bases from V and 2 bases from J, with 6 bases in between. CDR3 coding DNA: TGTGCCAGCAGTTTACAGAAGAACTATGGCTACACCTTC. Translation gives CASSLQKNYGYTF.

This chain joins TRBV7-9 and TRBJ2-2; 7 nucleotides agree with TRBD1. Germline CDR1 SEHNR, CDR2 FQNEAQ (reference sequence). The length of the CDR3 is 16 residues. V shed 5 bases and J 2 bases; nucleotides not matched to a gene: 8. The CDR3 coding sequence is TGTGCCAGCAGCCCTTGGGGACAGAGAAACACCGGGGAGCTGTTTTTT. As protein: CASSPWGQRNTGELFF.

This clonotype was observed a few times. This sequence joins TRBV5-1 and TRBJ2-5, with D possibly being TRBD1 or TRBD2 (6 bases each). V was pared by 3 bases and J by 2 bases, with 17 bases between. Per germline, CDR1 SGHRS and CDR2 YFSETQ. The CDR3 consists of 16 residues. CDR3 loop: CASSSAGQGRQETQYF. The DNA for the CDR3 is TGCGCCAGCAGCTCTGCGGGGCAGGGGAGACAAGAGACCCAGTACTTC. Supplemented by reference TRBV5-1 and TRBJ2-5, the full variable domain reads KAGVTQTPRYLIKTRGQQVTLSCSPISGHRSVSWYQQTPGQGLQFLFEYFSETQRNKGNFPGRFSGRQFSNSRSEMNVSTLELGDSALYLCASSSAGQGRQETQYFGPGTRLLVL.

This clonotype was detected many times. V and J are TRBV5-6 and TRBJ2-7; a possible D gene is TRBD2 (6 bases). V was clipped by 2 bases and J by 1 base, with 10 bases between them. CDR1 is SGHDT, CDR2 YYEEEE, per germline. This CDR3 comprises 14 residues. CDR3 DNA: TGTGCCAGCAGCTTTTCAGGGACTTCCTACGAGCAGTACTTC. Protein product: CASSFSGTSYEQYF.